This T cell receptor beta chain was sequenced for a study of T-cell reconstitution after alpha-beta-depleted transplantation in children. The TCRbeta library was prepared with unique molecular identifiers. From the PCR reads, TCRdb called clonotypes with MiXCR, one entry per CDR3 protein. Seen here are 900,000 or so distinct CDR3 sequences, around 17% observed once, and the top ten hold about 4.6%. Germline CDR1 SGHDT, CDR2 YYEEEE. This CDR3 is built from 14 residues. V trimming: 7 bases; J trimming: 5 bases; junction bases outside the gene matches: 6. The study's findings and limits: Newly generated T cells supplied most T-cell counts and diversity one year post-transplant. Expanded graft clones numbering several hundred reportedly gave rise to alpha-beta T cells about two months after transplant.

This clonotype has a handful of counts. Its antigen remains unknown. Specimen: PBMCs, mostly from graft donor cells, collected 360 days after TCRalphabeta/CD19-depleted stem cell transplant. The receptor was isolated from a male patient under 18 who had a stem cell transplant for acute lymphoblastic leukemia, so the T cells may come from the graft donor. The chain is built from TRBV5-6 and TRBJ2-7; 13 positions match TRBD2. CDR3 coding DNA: TGTGCCAGCCGGACTAGCGGGAGTAAGAACGAGCAGTACTTC. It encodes CASRTSGSKNEQYF.